This T cell receptor (beta chain) was captured by sequencing in a study of glioma-infiltrating T cells after dendritic cell vaccination listed by TCRdb under 2016. As for the study more broadly: The cohort included roughly 15 glioblastoma patients drawn from Phase I and II dendritic cell vaccination trials, of whom 9 were newly diagnosed and 6 had recurrent disease. Three intradermal dendritic cell vaccine injections were administered to patients at biweekly intervals in the arm below the axilla. Autologous tumor lysate-pulsed dendritic cell vaccination was administered to the patients between about 2003 and 2012. Survival after dendritic cell vaccination was correlated with TCR sequencing metrics, such as TIL content and the overlap between tumor and blood repertoires. In glioblastoma patients vaccinated with dendritic cells, deep sequencing of TCR beta CDR3 regions served to measure the amount of tumor-infiltrating lymphocytes and to compare repertoires between tumor and blood. The vaccine consisted of monocyte-derived dendritic cells cultured seven days with IL-4 and GM-CSF, then pulsed overnight with autologous tumor lysate.

The study at large found these results: The cohort was small and heterogeneous, only a few patients had full blood and tumor sets, and even fewer had initial-recurrent tumor pairs. After dendritic cell vaccination, a higher estimated pretreatment TIL content predicted longer time to progression and overall survival. The three-group TCR overlap response model was described as speculative and requiring prospective validation. No direct relationship between TCR clonality and survival was found, suggesting that a diverse polyclonal response may matter.

Note on this clone: This clone's antigen is unknown. No base quality values were provided; no much bigger clone lies one nucleotide off.

TCRB CDR3 regions were amplified from about 1.9 ug genomic DNA, or all available DNA if less, using the immunoSEQ assay. For multiplex PCR, 60 forward primers for TCR V beta segments and 13 reverse primers for J beta segments were used. Synthetic control templates were spiked into each sample at limiting dilution to estimate reads per starting template. The Illumina HiSeq System generated sequencing reads of 87 bp. Concerning the study's data processing: To remove PCR and sequencing errors, closely related sequences were merged with a nearest neighbor algorithm. TCR overlap was measured as the percentage of unique tumor TCR beta sequences also present in the same patient's peripheral blood. TCRdb holds this immuneACCESS table with in-frame rearrangements only. Some clones are missing; in checked studies, unresolved V genes explain under half, and the rest has no known cause. V and J calls plus clone size are reproduced from that table; the DNA served to infer D and trimming. This sample lists tens of thousands of clones; more than 75% were detected once. 2.5% to 3% of the sample goes to the ten largest clones.

To be selected, patients needed enough residual fresh-frozen tumor tissue and more than two years of available survival data. None of the glioblastoma patients carried an isocitrate dehydrogenase mutation, although molecular status otherwise varied. PBMC were collected before vaccination, two weeks after the third vaccination, and at tumor progression if tumor progression occurred. The Qiagen DNeasy Blood extraction Kit was used to extract genomic DNA. For CDR1 and CDR2, the germline V gene lists MNHEY and SVGAGI. Including the terminal cysteine and phenylalanine, the CDR3 comprises 15 residues. The kept DNA is CDR3 alone, 45 bases in frame from the first base. Trimming at the junction amounts to 0 bases on V and 5 bases on J, and the germline ends lie 10 bases apart.

The chain uses TRBV6-5 and TRBJ1-4, with the D gene not clear enough to name. Specimen: blood, collected before dendritic cell vaccination. The receptor's source is a human donor with glioblastoma. The DNA is TGTGCCAGCAGTTACTCCCCCAGATTAAATGAAAAACTGTTTTTT. Translation gives CASSYSPRLNEKLFF.